Detailed here is one T cell receptor beta chain. The antigen is not known. Trimming cost V 9 bases and J 8 bases, with 14 bases left between them. The germline gives CDR1 MGHRA, CDR2 YSYEKL. The CDR3 has 12 amino acids. The PCR had 60 Vbeta and 13 Jbeta primers. Data came from immunoSEQ multiplex PCR; TCRdb stores just in-frame clones and leaves some out. Among about 88,000 clones, approximately 71% were seen once, and the ten largest hold 2.7%. This sample is part of a study of cytomegalovirus exposure and HLA in healthy donors. On the study more broadly: Most donors, roughly 82% of some 400 genotyped, fell in the Caucasian-associated ancestry cluster. Regarding the study as a whole: Some TCR beta chains (roughly 150 of them) were listed as cytomegalovirus-associated.

The rearrangement uses TRBV4-1 and TRBJ2-1; no clear D gene. The sequencing sample was made of PBMCs. The clonotype comes from a man between 50 and 59 years old in good health and CMV-seronegative. CDR3 loop: CASLIRCHEQFF. The DNA of the CDR3 is TGCGCCAGTCTAATCAGGTGTCATGAGCAGTTCTTC.